This passage covers 24 T cell receptor beta chains from one sample sequenced in a study of cytomegalovirus exposure and HLA in healthy donors. Primers for the PCR totalled 60 Vbeta and 13 Jbeta. Method: immunoSEQ multiplex PCR; TCRdb's copy keeps in-frame clones and lacks some. The sample includes roughly 120,000 clones, 75% to 90% of them seen just once. Sequencing was carried out using PBMCs. Receptors were obtained from a young man in good health and CMV-seronegative.

The chain carries TRBV5-1 and TRBJ2-1; possible D gene TRBD2, 5 bases. Trimming left V 2 bases short and J 8 bases short, with 8 bases between. CDR3 length: 12 residues. Per the germline V gene, CDR1 is SGHRS and CDR2 is YFSETQ. The CDR3 reads CASSFGMDEQFF. The CDR3 DNA reads as TGCGCCAGCAGCTTCGGGATGGATGAGCAGTTCTTC.

The chain uses TRBV19 and TRBJ1-5; 7 bases are shared with TRBD1. This CDR3 has 20 amino acids. CDR1 is LNHDA, CDR2 SQIVND, per germline (reference sequence). The V gene end was trimmed by 5 bases and the J gene end by 2 bases; junction bases not matched to a gene: 21. The CDR3 region is CASSPPGDREFIGGNQPQHF. The CDR3 nucleotides are TGTGCCAGTAGTCCCCCAGGTGACAGGGAGTTTATCGGCGGCAATCAGCCCCAGCATTTT.

The chain carries TRBV18 and TRBJ1-4; a possible D gene is TRBD1 (5 bases). The CDR3 runs to 14 residues. Germline V CDR1 and CDR2: KGHSH, LQKENI. With 3 bases removed from V and 7 bases from J, the gap between germline ends came to 12 bases. The CDR3 is CASSPIGDTEKLFF. The CDR3 nucleotides read TGTGCCAGCTCACCTATAGGGGATACTGAAAAACTGTTTTTT.

The chain recombines TRBV5-6 with TRBJ2-3; possibly TRBD2 for D (6 bases). Germline assignment: CDR1 SGHDT and CDR2 YYEEEE. The ends were cut back, 0 bases at V and 7 bases at J, with 9 bases in the middle. CDR3 size: 13 residues. The CDR3 sequence: CASSLGTIYTQYF. CDR3 bases: TGTGCCAGCAGCTTGGGGACTATTTATACGCAGTATTTT. Looking up the rest from reference TRBV5-6 and TRBJ2-3 gives the full variable domain: DAGVTQSPTHLIKTRGQQVTLRCSPKSGHDTVSWYQQALGQGPQFIFQYYEEEERQRGNFPDRFSGHQFPNYSSELNVNALLLGDSALYLCASSLGTIYTQYFGPGTRLTVL.

V gene TRBV6-5 combines with J gene TRBJ2-2; D is unresolved. In germline, CDR1 is MNHEY, CDR2 SVGAGI. This CDR3 spans 14 amino acids. V was clipped by 2 bases and J by 6 bases, with 10 bases between them. CDR3 amino acids: CASSYEIAPGELFF. CDR3 DNA: TGTGCCAGCAGTTACGAGATTGCGCCCGGGGAGCTGTTTTTT.

The J gene is TRBJ1-2, the V gene TRBV18, with TRBD1 as a possible D gene (5 bases). Germline CDR1 reads KGHSH; CDR2 reads LQKENI. CDR3 length: 13 amino acids. V was shortened by 3 bases and J by 7 bases, with 12 bases between the two germline ends. This CDR3 reads CASSPQGLAGYTF. CDR3 bases: TGTGCCAGCTCACCCCAGGGTTTAGCTGGCTACACCTTC.

J is TRBJ2-1 and V is TRBV9; 8 nucleotides line up with TRBD1. Germline V lookup: CDR1 SGDLS, CDR2 YYNGEE. The CDR3 has 16 residues. V lost 3 bases to trimming and J lost 6 bases; unmatched junction nucleotides: 11. CDR3 residues: CASSATGTGPFNEQFF. CDR3 coding DNA: TGTGCCAGCAGCGCCACCGGGACAGGACCTTTCAATGAGCAGTTCTTC. The full variable domain, its missing parts supplied by reference TRBV9 and TRBJ2-1, is DSGVTQTPKHLITATGQRVTLRCSPRSGDLSVYWYQQSLDQGLQFLIQYYNGEERAKGNILERFSAQQFPDLHSELNLSSLELGDSALYFCASSATGTGPFNEQFFGPGTRLTVL.

CDR3 DNA sequence: TGTGCCAGCTCGAGACTGAGGGGACAGGCTACCTACGAGCAGTACTTC. Translating it yields CASSRLRGQATYEQYF. The rearrangement joins TRBV11-2 to TRBJ2-7; 8 positions agree with TRBD1. Germline CDR1 reads SGHAT; CDR2 reads FQNNGV. The ends lost 8 bases at V and 2 bases at J; junction bases unmatched: 14. The CDR3 spans 16 residues.

This chain links TRBV19 with TRBJ2-6; 7 nucleotides agree with TRBD1. The germline V gene encodes CDR1 LNHDA and CDR2 SQIVND (reference sequence). V lost 5 bases to trimming and J lost 0 bases; unmatched junction nucleotides: 10. The CDR3 consists of 18 residues. DNA of the CDR3: TGTGCCAGTAGTTTCGGCGGACAGGCCCTCTCTGGGGCCAACGTCCTGACTTTC. Its protein is CASSFGGQALSGANVLTF.

The V call is TRBV21-1, the J call TRBJ1-3; the tabulated D call, TRBD1, remains unverified against the DNA. TRBV21-1 is recorded as a pseudogene. The CDR3 totals 14 residues. CDR3: CASSIGTGLNTIYF. The DNA for the CDR3 is TGTGCCAGCAGCATAGGGACAGGGCTGAACACCATATATTTT.

The rearrangement links TRBV12-5 to TRBJ1-5; no definite D call. CDR1 and CDR2 from the germline V gene are LGHNT and FRNRAP. Trimming pared 3 bases from V and 4 bases from J, leaving 19 bases between. This CDR3 spans 17 amino acids. The CDR3 DNA reads as TGTGCTAGTGGTTTTATACCGGGAAATAAGGGTAATCAGCCCCAGCATTTT. It encodes CASGFIPGNKGNQPQHF.

This clone has only a few counts. This chain connects TRBV13 to TRBJ1-3; D remains ambiguous. Germline CDR1 PRHDT, CDR2 FYEKMQ (reference sequence). V dropped 10 bases and J dropped 0 bases, with 19 bases sitting between them. The CDR3 consists of 16 residues. The CDR3 DNA reads TGTGCCACAGACTTGAGCCCCCTCTACTCTGGAAACACCATATATTTT. Its translation: CATDLSPLYSGNTIYF. The entire variable domain, with the rest obtained from reference TRBV13 and TRBJ1-3, is as follows: AAGVIQSPRHLIKEKRETATLKCYPIPRHDTVYWYQQGPGQDPQFLISFYEKMQSDKGSIPDRFSAQQFSDYHSELNMSSLELGDSALYFCATDLSPLYSGNTIYFGEGSWLTVV.

V and J are TRBV7-8 and TRBJ2-7; D ambiguous. This CDR3 has 13 amino acids. Germline V gene lookup returns CDR1 SGHVS and CDR2 FQNEAQ. The V gene lost 3 bases and the J gene lost 3 bases, with 9 bases spanning the gap. The CDR3 region has the DNA TGTGCCAGCAGCTTTGTCCAAAACTACGAGCAGTACTTC. Translation: CASSFVQNYEQYF. Full variable domain (rest looked up from reference TRBV7-8 and TRBJ2-7): GAGVSQSPRYKVAKRGQDVALRCDPISGHVSLFWYQQALGQGPEFLTYFQNEAQLDKSGLPSDRFFAERPEGSVSTLKIQRTQQEDSAVYLCASSFVQNYEQYFGPGTRLTVT.

V and J are TRBV14 and TRBJ2-7; TRBD1 aligns across 9 bases. The CDR3 spans 14 residues. Losses at the gene ends were 0 bases for V and 3 bases for J; bases not matched to a gene: 0. The germline CDR1 and CDR2 sequences are SGHDN and FVKESK. Here the CDR3 reads CASSQEDRGYEQYF. As DNA, the CDR3 is TGTGCCAGCAGCCAAGAGGACAGGGGCTACGAGCAGTACTTC.

This rearrangement joins TRBV7-2 to TRBJ2-7, with D possibly matching TRBD1 (5 bases). The CDR3 totals 13 residues. Germline V lookup: CDR1 SGHTA, CDR2 FQGNSA. V lost 5 bases and J lost 7, with 15 bases in between. CDR3 protein: CASSPAGLWEQYF. The CDR3 DNA sequence: TGTGCCAGCAGCCCCGCAGGGCTCTGGGAGCAGTACTTC.

The rearrangement uses TRBV7-6 and TRBJ2-5, with 12 bases aligning to TRBD2. Germline CDR1 reads SGHVS; CDR2 reads FNYEAQ. This CDR3 comprises 15 residues. V shed 5 bases and J 7 bases; nucleotides not matched to a gene: 8. CDR3 in DNA: TGTGCCAGCAGCCCCCTAGCGGGAGGGTCGGGGACCCAGTACTTC. Protein sequence: CASSPLAGGSGTQYF.

This clone was counted a single time. The V and J genes are TRBV10-2 and TRBJ2-3; possibly TRBD2 for D (7 bases). Germline V gene data show CDR1 as WSHSY and CDR2 as SAAADI. Trimming cost V 6 bases and J 2 bases, with 21 bases left between them. This CDR3 is built from 17 residues. The CDR3 region is CASRRGGWRAFTDTQYF. In nucleotides, the CDR3 is TGCGCCAGCAGGAGGGGGGGGTGGCGGGCCTTCACAGATACGCAGTATTTT.

This rearrangement joins TRBV21-1 to TRBJ1-3; TRBD1 is the table's D call and was not checked against the DNA. TRBV21-1 is recorded as a pseudogene. The CDR3 has 17 residues. CDR3 sequence: CASSKGRGTGPGNTIYF. The CDR3 nucleotides read TGTGCCAGCAGCAAAGGGAGGGGGACAGGGCCTGGAAACACCATATATTTT.

This chain links TRBV19 with TRBJ2-7, with TRBD1 identical over 7 bases. The germline gives CDR1 LNHDA, CDR2 SQIVND (reference sequence). After removal of 4 bases from V and 3 bases from J, the junction contained 3 bases not matched to a gene. The CDR3 consists of 13 residues. The CDR3 coding sequence is TGTGCCAGTAGTAGTACAGGGGTCTACGAGCAGTACTTC. Protein: CASSSTGVYEQYF.

This chain links TRBV5-1 with TRBJ2-1; TRBD2 matches at 11 bases. The CDR3 totals 15 residues. The ends lost 5 bases at V and 9 bases at J; junction bases unmatched: 10. Germline V CDR1 and CDR2: SGHRS, YFSETQ. CDR3 in amino acids: CASRKTSGTVGEQFF. CDR3 DNA: TGCGCCAGCAGAAAGACTAGCGGGACGGTTGGTGAGCAGTTCTTC.

V usage is TRBV7-2 and J usage is TRBJ2-1, with D uncertain. The germline CDR1 and CDR2 sequences are SGHTA and FQGNSA. The CDR3 extends over 18 amino acids. Trimming took off 1 base at V and 0 bases at J, with 16 bases between the two ends. CDR3 sequence: CASSLERPARSSYNEQFF. CDR3 DNA sequence: TGTGCCAGCAGCTTAGAGCGCCCAGCTAGGAGCTCCTACAATGAGCAGTTCTTC.

The chain joins TRBV29-1 to TRBJ1-3, with 7 bases that match TRBD1. Germline values: CDR1 SQVTM, CDR2 ANQGSEA. Trimming took 7 bases from V and 0 from J; bases not matched to a gene: 3. This CDR3 is 13 amino acids long. CDR3 nucleotide sequence: TGCAGCGGTACAGGGGACTCTGGAAACACCATATATTTT. Amino acid sequence: CSGTGDSGNTIYF.

The chain uses TRBV7-9 and TRBJ1-1; D possibly corresponds to TRBD1 (5 bases). The germline V and J ends were trimmed by 5 bases and 11 bases, with 21 bases remaining between them. The CDR3 has 14 amino acids. Germline lookup yields CDR1 SEHNR and CDR2 FQNEAQ (reference sequence). Here the CDR3 DNA reads TGTGCCAGCAGCCGGGTGGACAAAAAGGTGGAGGCTTTCTTT. This translates into CASSRVDKKVEAFF.

The chain links TRBV9 to TRBJ1-2, with D unclear. The V and J ends lost 0 bases and 8 bases respectively, with 11 bases between them. The germline gives CDR1 SGDLS, CDR2 YYNGEE. The CDR3 is made up of 13 amino acids. CDR3 protein: CASSVEWERGYTF. The CDR3, as DNA: TGTGCCAGCAGCGTAGAGTGGGAGCGCGGCTACACCTTC.